This T cell receptor (beta chain) emerged from a study of regulatory dendritic cells for organ transplantation. Sorted T cells were CFSE-labeled and cultured 5 days with allogeneic regulatory or mature dendritic cells at 1:10. Sequencing used immunoSEQ multiplex PCR; TCRdb keeps in-frame clones, though not all of them. This table holds some 11,000 clones, over 70% found once. This clone showed up just once. Its matching antigen is unknown. The CDR3 consists of 15 residues. Germline CDR1 and CDR2: SGHDT and YYEEEE. The junction had 10 bases not matched to a gene; V was cut back by 3 bases and J by 4 bases.

The TCR originated in a human donor in good health. The chain carries TRBV5-6 and TRBJ2-7; TRBD1 matches at 7 bases. The sample was memory CD4+ T cells from blood cultured with regulatory dendritic cells. Subset here: CD45RO+ memory T cells. As DNA, the CDR3 is TGTGCCAGCAGCTCCCCGTGGAAGGGGGCATACGAGCAGTACTTC. Its protein product is CASSSPWKGAYEQYF.